This entry concerns a single T cell receptor beta chain. Its target is unknown. This record comes from a study of Graves' ophthalmopathy and Graves' hyperthyroidism. In the study overall: Hyperthyroidism showing no ophthalmopathy within 18 months of follow-up was stable.

TCR beta CDR3 regions were amplified from RNA transcripts. HTBI primers were used in a first-round RT-PCR, which preceded a second-round multiplex PCR. MiXCR was run by TCRdb on the multiplex PCR reads, yielding one entry per CDR3 protein. Of 900,000 to 1,200,000 distinct CDR3 sequences listed, about 36% were seen once; the top ten hold 8.5% to 14%. General study points: Most thyroid clonotypes with frequency above 0.001 were detected in blood too. With 70.59% sensitivity and over 72% specificity, the model predicted ophthalmopathy progression. Ophthalmopathy was separated from stable hyperthyroidism by a 13-signature model with roughly 91% sensitivity and around 81% specificity.

Unmatched junction bases numbered 20, after V lost 6 bases and J lost 0 bases. Germline CDR1 reads SGHRS; CDR2 reads YFSETQ. The CDR3 sequence is 19 residues long. What was sequenced was peripheral blood or thyroid tissue (not recorded which). This TCR derives from an adult man with Graves' hyperthyroidism. The gene calls are TRBV5-1 and TRBJ1-1; TRBD1 aligns across 7 bases. For the CDR3, the DNA is TGCGCCAGCACCTGGTCCCCGACAGGGTCTTTTCTGTTGAACACTGAAGCTTTCTTT. Amino acids: CASTWSPTGSFLLNTEAFF.